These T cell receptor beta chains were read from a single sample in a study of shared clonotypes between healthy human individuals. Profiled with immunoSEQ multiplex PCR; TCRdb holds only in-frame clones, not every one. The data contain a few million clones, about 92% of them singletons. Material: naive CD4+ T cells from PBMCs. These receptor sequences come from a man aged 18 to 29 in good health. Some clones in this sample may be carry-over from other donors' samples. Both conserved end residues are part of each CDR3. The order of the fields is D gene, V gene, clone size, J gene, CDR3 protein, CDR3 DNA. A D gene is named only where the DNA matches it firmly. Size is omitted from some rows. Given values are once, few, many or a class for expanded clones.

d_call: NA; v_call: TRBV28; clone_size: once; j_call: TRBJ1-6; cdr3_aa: CASSPWTESSYNSPLHF; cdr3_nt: TGTGCCAGCAGTCCATGGACCGAGAGCTCCTATAATTCACCCCTCCACTTT
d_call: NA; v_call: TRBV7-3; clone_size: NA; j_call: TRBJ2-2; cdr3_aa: CASSLHSTGELFF; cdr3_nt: TGTGCCAGCAGCTTGCACAGCACCGGGGAGCTGTTTTTT
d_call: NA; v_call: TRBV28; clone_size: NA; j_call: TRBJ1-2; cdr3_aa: CAGARGRTGGGYTF; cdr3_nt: TGTGCCGGAGCCCGAGGACGGACGGGCGGGGGCTACACCTTC
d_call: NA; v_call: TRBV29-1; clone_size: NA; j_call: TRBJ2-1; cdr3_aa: CSVMHSSYNEQFF; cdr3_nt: TGCAGCGTTATGCATAGCTCCTACAATGAGCAGTTCTTC
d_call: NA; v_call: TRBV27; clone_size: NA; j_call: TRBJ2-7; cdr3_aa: CASSSVSGPASEQYF; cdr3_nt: TGTGCCAGCAGTTCCGTTAGCGGCCCGGCCTCCGAGCAGTACTTC
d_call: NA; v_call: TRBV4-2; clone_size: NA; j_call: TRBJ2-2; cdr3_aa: CASSQVTGEGPGELFF; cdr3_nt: TGTGCCAGCAGCCAGGTGACAGGGGAGGGTCCCGGGGAGCTGTTTTTT
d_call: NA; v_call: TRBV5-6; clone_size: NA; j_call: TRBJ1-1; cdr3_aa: CASSLLGGTEAFF; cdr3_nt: TGTGCCAGCAGCTTGTTGGGCGGGACTGAAGCTTTCTTT
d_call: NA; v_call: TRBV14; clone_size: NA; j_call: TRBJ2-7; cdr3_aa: CASSRLWGGNYEQYF; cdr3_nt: TGTGCCAGCAGCCGGCTATGGGGCGGAAACTACGAGCAGTACTTC
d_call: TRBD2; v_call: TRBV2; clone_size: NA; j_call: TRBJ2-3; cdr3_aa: CASSTSVNTDTQYF; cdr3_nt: TGTGCCAGCAGTACTAGCGTTAACACAGATACGCAGTATTTT
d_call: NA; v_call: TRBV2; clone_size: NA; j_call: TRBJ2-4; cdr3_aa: CASSESRIAKNIQYF; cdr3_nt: TGTGCCAGCAGTGAATCTCGCATAGCCAAAAACATTCAGTACTTC
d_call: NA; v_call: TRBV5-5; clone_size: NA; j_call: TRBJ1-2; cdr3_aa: CASSSRTRGEGYTF; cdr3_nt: TGTGCCAGCAGCTCCCGCACGCGGGGAGAGGGCTACACCTTC
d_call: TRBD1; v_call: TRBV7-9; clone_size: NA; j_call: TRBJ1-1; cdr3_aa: CASSPLDRALSGAFF; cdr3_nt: TGTGCCAGCAGCCCACTAGACAGGGCCCTAAGCGGGGCTTTCTTT
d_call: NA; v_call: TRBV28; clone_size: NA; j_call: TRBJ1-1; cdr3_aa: CASRIRNTEAFF; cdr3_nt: TGTGCCAGCAGAATCCGTAACACTGAAGCTTTCTTT
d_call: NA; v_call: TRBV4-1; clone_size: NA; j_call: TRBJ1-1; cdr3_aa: CASSQVEVFMNTEAFF; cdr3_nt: TGCGCCAGCAGCCAAGTCGAAGTGTTTATGAACACTGAAGCTTTCTTT
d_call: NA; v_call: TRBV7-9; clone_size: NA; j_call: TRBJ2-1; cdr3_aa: CASRPGGFYNEQFF; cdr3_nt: TGTGCCAGCAGACCGGGGGGCTTCTACAATGAGCAGTTCTTC
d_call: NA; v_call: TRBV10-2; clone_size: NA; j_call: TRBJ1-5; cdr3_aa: CASSDSGRGQPQHF; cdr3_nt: TGCGCCAGCAGTGATAGCGGGCGGGGGCAGCCCCAGCATTTT
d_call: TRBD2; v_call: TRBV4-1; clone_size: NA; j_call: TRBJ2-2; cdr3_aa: CASSHRHRPGTSGTGELFF; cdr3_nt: TGCGCCAGCAGCCACCGTCATAGGCCCGGGACTAGCGGCACCGGGGAGCTGTTTTTT
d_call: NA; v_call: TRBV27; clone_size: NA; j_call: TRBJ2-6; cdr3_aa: CASSHRATGGANVLTF; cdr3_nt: TGTGCCAGCAGCCACAGGGCGACGGGGGGGGCCAACGTCCTGACTTTC
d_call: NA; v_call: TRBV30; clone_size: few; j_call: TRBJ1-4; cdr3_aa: CAWSNFNEKLFF; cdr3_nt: TGTGCCTGGAGTAACTTTAATGAAAAACTGTTTTTT
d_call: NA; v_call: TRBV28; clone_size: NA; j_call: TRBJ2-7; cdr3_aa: CASSLRTSGDYEQYF; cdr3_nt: TGTGCCAGCAGTTTAAGGACATCGGGGGACTACGAGCAGTACTTC
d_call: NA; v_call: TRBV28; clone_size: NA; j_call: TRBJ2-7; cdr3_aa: CASSLSAFGTAGRNSYEQYF; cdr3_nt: TGTGCCAGCAGTTTATCGGCCTTTGGGACGGCCGGCCGAAACTCCTACGAGCAGTACTTC
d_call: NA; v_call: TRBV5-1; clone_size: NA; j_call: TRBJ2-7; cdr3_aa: CASSLEAADRDLEQYF; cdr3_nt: TGCGCCAGCAGCTTGGAAGCCGCTGACAGGGACTTGGAGCAGTACTTC
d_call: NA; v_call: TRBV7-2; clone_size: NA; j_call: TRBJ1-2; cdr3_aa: CASSLGRDYGYTF; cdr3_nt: TGTGCCAGCAGCTTAGGGAGGGACTATGGCTACACCTTC
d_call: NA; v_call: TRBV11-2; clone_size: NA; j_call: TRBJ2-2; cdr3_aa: CASSLGHRGGGIGELFF; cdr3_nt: TGTGCCAGCAGCTTAGGTCACAGGGGAGGAGGGATCGGGGAGCTGTTTTTT
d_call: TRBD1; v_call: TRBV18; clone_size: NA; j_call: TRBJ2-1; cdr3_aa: CASSPPGQVEHNEQFF; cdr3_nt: TGTGCCAGCTCACCCCCGGGACAGGTTGAGCACAATGAGCAGTTCTTC
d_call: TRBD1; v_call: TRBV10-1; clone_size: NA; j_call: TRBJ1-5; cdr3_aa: CASLRKGDRRSSNQPQHF; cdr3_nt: TGCGCCAGCCTCCGGAAGGGGGACAGGAGGAGTAGCAATCAGCCCCAGCATTTT
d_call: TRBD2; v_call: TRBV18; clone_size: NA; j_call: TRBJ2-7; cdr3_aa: CASSRQAGDTYEQYF; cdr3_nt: TGTGCCAGCTCACGGCAAGCGGGAGATACCTACGAGCAGTACTTC
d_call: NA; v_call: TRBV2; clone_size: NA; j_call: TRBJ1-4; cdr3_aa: CASSEQGGNEKLFF; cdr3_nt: TGTGCCAGCAGTGAGCAGGGAGGTAATGAAAAACTGTTTTTT
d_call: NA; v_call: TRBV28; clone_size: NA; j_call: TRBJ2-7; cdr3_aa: CASSLRRVSYEQYF; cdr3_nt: TGTGCCAGCAGTTTACGGCGGGTCTCCTACGAGCAGTACTTC
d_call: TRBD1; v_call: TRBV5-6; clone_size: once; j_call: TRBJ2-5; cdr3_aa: CASSPRQGETQYF; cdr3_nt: TGTGCCAGCAGCCCCCGACAGGGGGAGACCCAGTACTTC